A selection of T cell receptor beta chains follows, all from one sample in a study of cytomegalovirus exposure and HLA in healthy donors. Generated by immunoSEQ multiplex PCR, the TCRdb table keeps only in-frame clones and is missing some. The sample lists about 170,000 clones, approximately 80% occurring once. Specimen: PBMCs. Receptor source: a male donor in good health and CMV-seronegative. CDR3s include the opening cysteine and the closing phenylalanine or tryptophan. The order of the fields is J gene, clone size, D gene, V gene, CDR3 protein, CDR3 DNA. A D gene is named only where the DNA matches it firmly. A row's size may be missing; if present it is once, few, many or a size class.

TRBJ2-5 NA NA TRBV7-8 CASSQGLKYF TGTGCCAGCAGCCAGGGACTGAAGTACTTC
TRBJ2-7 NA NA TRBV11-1 CASSLLSGVAYEQYF TGTGCCAGCAGCTTACTGTCAGGGGTGGCCTACGAGCAGTACTTC
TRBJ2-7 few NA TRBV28 CASSYPQDYPEGYEQYF TGTGCCAGCAGTTACCCCCAGGACTATCCCGAGGGGTACGAGCAGTACTTC
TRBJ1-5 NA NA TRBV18 CASSSRSLNQPQHF TGTGCCAGCTCATCGAGGAGTCTCAATCAGCCCCAGCATTTT
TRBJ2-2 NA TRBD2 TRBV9 CASSEGLAGETGELFF TGTGCCAGCAGCGAGGGACTAGCGGGGGAGACCGGGGAGCTGTTTTTT
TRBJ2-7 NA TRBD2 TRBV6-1 CASSEGLAGGSYEQYF TGTGCCAGCAGTGAAGGGCTAGCGGGAGGGTCCTACGAGCAGTACTTC
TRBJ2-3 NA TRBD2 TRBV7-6 CASSLGPWTSGTSTDTQYF TGTGCCAGCAGCTTAGGACCCTGGACTAGCGGAACTAGCACAGATACGCAGTATTTT
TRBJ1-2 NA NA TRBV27 CASSPRTQHPDYGYTF TGTGCCAGCAGTCCCCGGACACAGCACCCAGACTATGGCTACACCTTC
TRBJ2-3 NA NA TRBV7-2 CASSLDTAQYF TGTGCCAGCAGCTTAGATACAGCGCAGTATTTT
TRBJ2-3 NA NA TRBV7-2 CASSLEWLDTQYF TGTGCCAGCAGCTTAGAGTGGCTGGATACGCAGTATTTT
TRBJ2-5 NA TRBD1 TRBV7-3 CASSRGQGSEETQYF TGTGCCAGCAGTCGGGGACAGGGGAGCGAAGAGACCCAGTACTTC
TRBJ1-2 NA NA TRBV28 CASSSPREWASMATGYTF TGTGCCAGCAGTTCCCCCAGGGAATGGGCATCTATGGCTACAGGCTACACCTTC
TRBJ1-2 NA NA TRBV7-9 CATGTPVDYGYTF TGTGCCACCGGGACTCCCGTCGACTATGGCTACACCTTC
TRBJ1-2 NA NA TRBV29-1 CSVEGRGGTNGYTF TGCAGCGTTGAGGGGCGCGGGGGGACTAATGGCTACACCTTC
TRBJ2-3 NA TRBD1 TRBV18 CASSPSADRVTDTQYF TGTGCCAGCTCACCATCGGCGGACAGGGTCACAGATACGCAGTATTTT
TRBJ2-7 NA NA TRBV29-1 CSVEEPGEQYF TGCAGCGTTGAAGAGCCCGGCGAGCAGTACTTC
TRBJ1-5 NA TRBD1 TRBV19 CASSIPGGGGSNQPQHF TGTGCCAGTAGTATCCCCGGAGGGGGCGGCAGCAATCAGCCCCAGCATTTT
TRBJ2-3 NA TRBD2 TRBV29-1 CSVAPSGSKDTQYF TGCAGCGTTGCCCCTAGCGGGAGCAAAGATACGCAGTATTTT
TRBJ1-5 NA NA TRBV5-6 CASSLGWGGNQPQHF TGTGCCAGCAGCTTGGGGTGGGGGGGCAATCAGCCCCAGCATTTT
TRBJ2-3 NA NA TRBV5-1 CASSKPEGDTQYF TGCGCCAGCAGCAAACCCGAGGGGGACACGCAGTATTTT
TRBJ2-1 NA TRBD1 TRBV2 CASSPDRGGLNEQFF TGTGCCAGCAGTCCGGACAGGGGCGGACTGAATGAGCAGTTCTTC
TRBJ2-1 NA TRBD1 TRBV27 CASSSTGSGYNEQFF TGTGCCAGCAGTTCGACAGGGTCGGGCTACAATGAGCAGTTCTTC
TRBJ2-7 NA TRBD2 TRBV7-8 CASSYGTSEVHEQYF TGTGCCAGCAGCTACGGGACTAGCGAAGTCCACGAGCAGTACTTC
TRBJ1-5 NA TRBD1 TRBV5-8 CASSLGRGTQGPNQPQHF TGTGCCAGCAGCTTGGGGAGGGGGACACAGGGGCCCAATCAGCCCCAGCATTTT
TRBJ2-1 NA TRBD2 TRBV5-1 CASSFGGGRGAEQFF TGCGCCAGCAGCTTCGGCGGGGGACGAGGCGCTGAGCAGTTCTTC
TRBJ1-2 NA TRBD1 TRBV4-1 CASSHVSSTGDTF TGCGCCAGCAGCCACGTTAGCTCGACAGGGGACACCTTC
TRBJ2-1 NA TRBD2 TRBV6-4 CASRRLAGGPEPYNEQFF TGTGCCAGCAGAAGACTAGCGGGGGGGCCCGAGCCCTACAATGAGCAGTTCTTC
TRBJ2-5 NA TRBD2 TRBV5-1 CASSALTSGRFQETQYF TGCGCCAGCAGCGCCCTGACTAGCGGGAGATTTCAAGAGACCCAGTACTTC
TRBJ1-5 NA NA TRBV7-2 CASSLRINQPQHF TGTGCCAGCAGCTTGAGGATCAATCAGCCCCAGCATTTT
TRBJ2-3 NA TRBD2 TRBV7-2 CASNLAGVGTDTQYF TGTGCCAGCAACCTAGCGGGAGTGGGCACAGATACGCAGTATTTT
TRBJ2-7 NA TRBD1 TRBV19 CASTSGTGKQYF TGTGCCAGCACTTCGGGGACAGGGAAACAGTACTTC
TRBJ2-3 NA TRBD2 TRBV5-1 CASSSSGALTDTQYF TGCGCCAGCAGCTCTAGCGGGGCTCTCACAGATACGCAGTATTTT
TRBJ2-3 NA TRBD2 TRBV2 CASSRLAGGPVDTQYF TGTGCCAGCAGCCGACTAGCGGGGGGTCCGGTAGATACGCAGTATTTT
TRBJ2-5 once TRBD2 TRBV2 CASSEASGSLETQYF TGTGCCAGCAGTGAGGCTAGCGGGAGTCTGGAGACCCAGTACTTC
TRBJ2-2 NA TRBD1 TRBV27 CASSLRQGRTGELFF TGTGCCAGCAGTTTGAGACAGGGGAGGACCGGGGAGCTGTTTTTT
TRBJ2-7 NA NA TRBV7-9 CASSPPIYEQYF TGTGCCAGCAGCCCCCCCATCTACGAGCAGTACTTC
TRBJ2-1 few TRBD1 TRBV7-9 CASSPLQGAGDEQFF TGTGCCAGCAGCCCTTTACAGGGGGCAGGCGATGAGCAGTTCTTC
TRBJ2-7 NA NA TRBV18 CASSRSAHEYEQYF TGTGCCAGCTCACGATCTGCGCATGAGTACGAGCAGTACTTC
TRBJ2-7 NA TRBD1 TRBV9 CASSAGTGTGSHEQYF TGTGCCAGCAGCGCCGGCACCGGGACAGGTTCCCACGAGCAGTACTTC
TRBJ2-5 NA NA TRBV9 CASSVVGDWETQYF TGTGCCAGCAGCGTAGTGGGGGACTGGGAGACCCAGTACTTC
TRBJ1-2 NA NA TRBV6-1 CASMAVSYGYTF TGTGCCAGCATGGCGGTATCGTATGGCTACACCTTC
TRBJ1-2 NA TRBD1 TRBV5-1 CASSPGQGIRYGYTF TGCGCCAGCAGCCCAGGACAGGGGATAAGATATGGCTACACCTTC
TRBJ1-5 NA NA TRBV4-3 CASSQDRYSNQPQHF TGCGCCAGCAGCCAAGACAGGTATAGCAATCAGCCCCAGCATTTT
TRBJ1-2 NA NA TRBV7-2 CASSLAVQHYGYTF TGTGCCAGCAGCTTAGCGGTACAACACTATGGCTACACCTTC
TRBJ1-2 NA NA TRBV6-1 CASIGLVAGGYTF TGTGCCAGCATCGGACTCGTGGCTGGTGGCTACACCTTC
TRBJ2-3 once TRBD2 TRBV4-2 CASSQGNPLAGGGYTDTQYF TGTGCCAGCAGCCAAGGAAACCCCCTAGCCGGGGGGGGTTACACAGATACGCAGTATTTT
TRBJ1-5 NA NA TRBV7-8 CASSPLARGTQGQPQHF TGTGCCAGCAGCCCGCTCGCCCGCGGCACCCAGGGACAGCCCCAGCATTTT
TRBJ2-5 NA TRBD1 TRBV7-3 CASSLTGQGETQYF TGTGCCAGCAGCTTAACGGGACAGGGAGAGACCCAGTACTTC
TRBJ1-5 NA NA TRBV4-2 CASSLNGGGNQPQHF TGTGCCAGCAGCCTTAACGGGGGTGGCAATCAGCCCCAGCATTTT
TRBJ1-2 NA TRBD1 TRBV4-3 CASSQGTTGGRGYTF TGCGCCAGCAGCCAGGGCACGACAGGGGGTAGAGGCTACACCTTC
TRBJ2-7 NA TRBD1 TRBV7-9 CSSSSTGWTGITSYEQYF TGTTCCAGCAGCTCAACCGGGTGGACAGGGATTACCTCCTACGAGCAGTACTTC
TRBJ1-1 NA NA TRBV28 CASSSRIEAFF TGTGCCAGCAGTTCGCGGATAGAAGCTTTCTTT
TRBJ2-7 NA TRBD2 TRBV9 CASSVDGRALGEQYF TGTGCCAGCAGCGTAGACGGGAGGGCCCTGGGCGAGCAGTACTTC
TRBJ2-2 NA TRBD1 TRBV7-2 CASSFRTGNTGELFF TGTGCCAGCAGCTTTCGGACAGGGAACACCGGGGAGCTGTTTTTT
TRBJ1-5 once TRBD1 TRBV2 CASSAPDRANQPQHF TGTGCCAGCAGTGCCCCGGACAGGGCAAATCAGCCCCAGCATTTT
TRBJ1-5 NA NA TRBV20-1 CSARLGGPQHF TGCAGTGCTAGATTAGGGGGGCCCCAGCATTTT
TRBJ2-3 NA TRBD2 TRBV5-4 CASSLEGLAGDGDTQYF TGTGCCAGCAGCTTGGAAGGACTAGCGGGAGATGGAGATACGCAGTATTTT
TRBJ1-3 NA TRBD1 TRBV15 CATSSPGQETSSGNTIYF TGTGCCACCAGCAGCCCCGGACAGGAAACGAGCTCTGGAAACACCATATATTTT
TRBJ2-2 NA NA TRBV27 CASSFPGTGELFF TGTGCCAGCAGTTTCCCGGGCACCGGGGAGCTGTTTTTT
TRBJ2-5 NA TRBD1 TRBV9 CASSVDQGAKETQYF TGTGCCAGCAGCGTAGATCAGGGGGCAAAGGAGACCCAGTACTTC